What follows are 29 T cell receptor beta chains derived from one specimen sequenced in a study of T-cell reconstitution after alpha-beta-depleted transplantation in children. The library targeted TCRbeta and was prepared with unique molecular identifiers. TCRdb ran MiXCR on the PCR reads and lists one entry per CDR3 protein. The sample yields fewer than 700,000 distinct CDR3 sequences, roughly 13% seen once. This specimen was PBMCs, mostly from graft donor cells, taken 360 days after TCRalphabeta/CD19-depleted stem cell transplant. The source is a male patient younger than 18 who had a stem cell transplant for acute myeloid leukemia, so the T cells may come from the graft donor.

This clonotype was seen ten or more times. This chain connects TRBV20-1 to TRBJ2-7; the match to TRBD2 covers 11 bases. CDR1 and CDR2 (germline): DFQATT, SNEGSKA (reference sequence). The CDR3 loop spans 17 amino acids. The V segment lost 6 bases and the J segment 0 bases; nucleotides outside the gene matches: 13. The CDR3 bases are TGCAGTGCCACTCCCTTGCTACTAGCGGGAGACTCCTACGAGCAGTACTTC. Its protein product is CSATPLLLAGDSYEQYF.

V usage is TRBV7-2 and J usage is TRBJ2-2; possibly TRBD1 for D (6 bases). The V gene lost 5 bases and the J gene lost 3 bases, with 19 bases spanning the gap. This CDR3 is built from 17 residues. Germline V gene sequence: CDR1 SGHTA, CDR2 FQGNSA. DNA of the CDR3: TGTGCCAGCAGCCGATCAACAGGGTCGACCGACACCGGGGAGCTGTTTTTT. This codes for CASSRSTGSTDTGELFF.

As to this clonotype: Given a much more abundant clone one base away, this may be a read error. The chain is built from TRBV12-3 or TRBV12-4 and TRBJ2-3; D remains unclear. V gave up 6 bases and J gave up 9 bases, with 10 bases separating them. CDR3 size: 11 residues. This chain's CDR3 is CASRDVETQYF. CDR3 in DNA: TGTGCCAGCAGGGATGTAGAAACGCAGTATTTT.

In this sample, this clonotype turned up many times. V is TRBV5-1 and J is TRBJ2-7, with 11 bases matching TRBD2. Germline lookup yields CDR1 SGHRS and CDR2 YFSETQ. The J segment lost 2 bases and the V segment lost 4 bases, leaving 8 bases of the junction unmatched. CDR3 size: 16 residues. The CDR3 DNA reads TGCGCCAGCAGCCCAACCGGGACTAGCGGAACCTACGAGCAGTACTTC. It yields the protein CASSPTGTSGTYEQYF.

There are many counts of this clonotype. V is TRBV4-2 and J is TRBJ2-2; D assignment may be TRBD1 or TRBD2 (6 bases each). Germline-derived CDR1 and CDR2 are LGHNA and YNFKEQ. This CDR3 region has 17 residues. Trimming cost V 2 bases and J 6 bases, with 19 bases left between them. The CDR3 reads CASSQFRGLAPPGELFF. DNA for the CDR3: TGTGCCAGCAGCCAATTCCGGGGGCTAGCCCCGCCCGGGGAGCTGTTTTTT.

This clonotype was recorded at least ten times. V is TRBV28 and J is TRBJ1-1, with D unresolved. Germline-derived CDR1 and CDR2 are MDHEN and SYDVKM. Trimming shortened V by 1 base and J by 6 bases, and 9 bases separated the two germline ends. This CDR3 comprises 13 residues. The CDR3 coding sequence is TGTGCCAGCAGTTTATATGGGGAACCTGAAGCTTTCTTT. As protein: CASSLYGEPEAFF.

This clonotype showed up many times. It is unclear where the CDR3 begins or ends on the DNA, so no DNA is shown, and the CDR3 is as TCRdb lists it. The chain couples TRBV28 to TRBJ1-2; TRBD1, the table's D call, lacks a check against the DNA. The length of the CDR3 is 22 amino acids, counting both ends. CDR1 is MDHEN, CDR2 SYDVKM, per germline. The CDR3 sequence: CASSRDGGYTFGSGTQGHGYTF.

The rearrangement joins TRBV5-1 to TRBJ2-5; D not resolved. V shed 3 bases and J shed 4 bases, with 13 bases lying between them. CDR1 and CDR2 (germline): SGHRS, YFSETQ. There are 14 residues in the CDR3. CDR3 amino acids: CASSSDLVIETQYF. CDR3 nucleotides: TGCGCCAGCAGCTCCGACTTGGTAATAGAGACCCAGTACTTC.

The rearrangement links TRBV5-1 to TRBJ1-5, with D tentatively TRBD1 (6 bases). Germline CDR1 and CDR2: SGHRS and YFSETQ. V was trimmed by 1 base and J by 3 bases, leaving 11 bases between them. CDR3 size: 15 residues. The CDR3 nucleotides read TGCGCCAGCAGCTTGTCCCCAGGGGACAATCAGCCCCAGCATTTT. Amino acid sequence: CASSLSPGDNQPQHF.

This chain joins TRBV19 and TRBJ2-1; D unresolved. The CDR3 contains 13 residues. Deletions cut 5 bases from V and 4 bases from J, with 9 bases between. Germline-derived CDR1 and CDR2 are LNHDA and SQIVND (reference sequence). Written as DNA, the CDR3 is TGTGCCAGTAGTCTCCGACGGTACAATGAGCAGTTCTTC. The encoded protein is CASSLRRYNEQFF. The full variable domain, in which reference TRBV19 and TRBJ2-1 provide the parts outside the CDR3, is DGGITQSPKYLFRKEGQNVTLSCEQNLNHDAMYWYRQDPGQGLRLIYYSQIVNDFQKGDIAEGYSVSREKKESFPLTVTSAQKNPTAFYLCASSLRRYNEQFFGPGTRLTVL.

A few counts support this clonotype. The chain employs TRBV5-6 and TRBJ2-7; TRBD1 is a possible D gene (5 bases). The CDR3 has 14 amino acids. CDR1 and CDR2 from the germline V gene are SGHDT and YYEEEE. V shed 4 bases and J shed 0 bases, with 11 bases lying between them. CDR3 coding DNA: TGTGCCAGCAGCCCCCCGACAGCCTCCTACGAGCAGTACTTC. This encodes CASSPPTASYEQYF. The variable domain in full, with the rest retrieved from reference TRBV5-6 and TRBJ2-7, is DAGVTQSPTHLIKTRGQQVTLRCSPKSGHDTVSWYQQALGQGPQFIFQYYEEEERQRGNFPDRFSGHQFPNYSSELNVNALLLGDSALYLCASSPPTASYEQYFGPGTRLTVT.

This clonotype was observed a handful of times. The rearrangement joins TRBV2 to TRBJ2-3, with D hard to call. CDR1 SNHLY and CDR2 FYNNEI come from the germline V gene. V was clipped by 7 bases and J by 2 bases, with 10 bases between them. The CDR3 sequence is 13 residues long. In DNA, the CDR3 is TGTGCCAGCATGTCCGAATTCACAGATACGCAGTATTTT. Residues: CASMSEFTDTQYF.

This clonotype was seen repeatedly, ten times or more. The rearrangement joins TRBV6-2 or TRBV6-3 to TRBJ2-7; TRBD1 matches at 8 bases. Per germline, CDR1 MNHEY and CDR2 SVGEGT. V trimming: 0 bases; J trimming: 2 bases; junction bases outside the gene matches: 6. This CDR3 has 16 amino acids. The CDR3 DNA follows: TGTGCCAGCAGTTACTCGGGGACAGGTTCCCCCTACGAGCAGTACTTC. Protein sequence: CASSYSGTGSPYEQYF.

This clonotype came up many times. The CDR3 spells CASSLLLLAGLFF. DNA for the CDR3: TGTGCCAGCAGTTTGCTTCTTCTCGCCGGCCTGTTTTTT. The V and J genes are TRBV12-3 or TRBV12-4 and TRBJ2-2; D is unresolved. The CDR3 loop spans 13 amino acids. Trimming left V 3 bases short and J 14 bases short, with 16 bases between.

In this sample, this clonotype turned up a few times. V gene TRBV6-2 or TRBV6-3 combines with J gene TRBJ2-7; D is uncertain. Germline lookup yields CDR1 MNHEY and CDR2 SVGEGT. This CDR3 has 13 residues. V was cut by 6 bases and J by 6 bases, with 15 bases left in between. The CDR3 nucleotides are TGTGCCAGCAGCCTCCTCGGGCCAAGCGAGCAGTACTTC. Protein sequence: CASSLLGPSEQYF.

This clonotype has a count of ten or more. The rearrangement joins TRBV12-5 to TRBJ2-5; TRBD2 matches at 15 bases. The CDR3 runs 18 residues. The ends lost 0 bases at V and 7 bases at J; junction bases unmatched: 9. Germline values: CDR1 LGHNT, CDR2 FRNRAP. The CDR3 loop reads CASGLVSGTSGRTGTQYF. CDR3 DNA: TGTGCTAGTGGTTTGGTCTCCGGGACTAGCGGGAGGACAGGGACCCAGTACTTC.

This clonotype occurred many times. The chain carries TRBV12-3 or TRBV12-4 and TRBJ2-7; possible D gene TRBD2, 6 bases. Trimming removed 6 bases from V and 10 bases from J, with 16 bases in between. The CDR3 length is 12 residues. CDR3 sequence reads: CASRFRDSSQYF. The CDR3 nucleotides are TGTGCCAGCAGGTTCCGGGACTCCAGCCAGTACTTC.

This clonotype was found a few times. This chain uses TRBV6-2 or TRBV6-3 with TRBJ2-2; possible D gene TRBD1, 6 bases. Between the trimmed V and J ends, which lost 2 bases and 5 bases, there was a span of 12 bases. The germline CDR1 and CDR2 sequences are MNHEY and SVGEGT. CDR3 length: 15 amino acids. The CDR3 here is CASSYVQGKTGELFF. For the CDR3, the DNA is TGTGCCAGCAGTTACGTACAGGGAAAGACCGGGGAGCTGTTTTTT.

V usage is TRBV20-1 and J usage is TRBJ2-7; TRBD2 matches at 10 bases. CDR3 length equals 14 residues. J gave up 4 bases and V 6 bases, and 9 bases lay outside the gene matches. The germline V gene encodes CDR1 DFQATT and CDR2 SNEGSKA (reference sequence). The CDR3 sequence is CSARLAGSRYEQYF. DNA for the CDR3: TGCAGTGCAAGACTAGCGGGTTCGAGGTACGAGCAGTACTTC.

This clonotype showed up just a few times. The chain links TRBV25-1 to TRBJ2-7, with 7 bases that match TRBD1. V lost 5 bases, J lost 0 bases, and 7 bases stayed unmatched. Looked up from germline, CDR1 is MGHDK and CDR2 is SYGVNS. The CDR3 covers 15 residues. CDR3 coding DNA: TGTGCCAGCAGTATAGGGACAGCGAGCTCCTACGAGCAGTACTTC. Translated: CASSIGTASSYEQYF.

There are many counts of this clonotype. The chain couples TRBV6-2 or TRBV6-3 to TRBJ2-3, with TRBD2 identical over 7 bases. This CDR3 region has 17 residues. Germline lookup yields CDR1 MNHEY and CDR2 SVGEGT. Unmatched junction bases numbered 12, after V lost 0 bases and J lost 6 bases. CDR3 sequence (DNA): TGTGCCAGCAGTTACTCGATACCGTCCAGCGGGACTGATACGCAGTATTTT. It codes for CASSYSIPSSGTDTQYF.

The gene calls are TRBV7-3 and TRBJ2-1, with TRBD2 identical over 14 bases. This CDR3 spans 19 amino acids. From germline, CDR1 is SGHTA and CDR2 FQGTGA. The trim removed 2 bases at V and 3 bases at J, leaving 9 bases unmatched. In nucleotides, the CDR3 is TGTGCCAGCAGCTTACCTTCAGGGGGGACTAGCGGGAGCTACAATGAGCAGTTCTTC. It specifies CASSLPSGGTSGSYNEQFF.

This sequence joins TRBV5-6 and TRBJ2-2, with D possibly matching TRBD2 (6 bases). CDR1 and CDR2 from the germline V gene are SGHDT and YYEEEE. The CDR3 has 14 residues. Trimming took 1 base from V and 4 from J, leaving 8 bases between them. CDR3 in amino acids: CASSLTAGTGELFF. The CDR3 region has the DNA TGTGCCAGCAGCTTGACAGCGGGCACCGGGGAGCTGTTTTTT.

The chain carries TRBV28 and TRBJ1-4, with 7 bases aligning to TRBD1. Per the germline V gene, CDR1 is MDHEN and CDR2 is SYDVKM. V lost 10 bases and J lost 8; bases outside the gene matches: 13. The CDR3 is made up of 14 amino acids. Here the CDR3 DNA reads TGTGCCACCGCCCAAGACAGGGTCCGAGAAAAACTGTTTTTT. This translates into CATAQDRVREKLFF.

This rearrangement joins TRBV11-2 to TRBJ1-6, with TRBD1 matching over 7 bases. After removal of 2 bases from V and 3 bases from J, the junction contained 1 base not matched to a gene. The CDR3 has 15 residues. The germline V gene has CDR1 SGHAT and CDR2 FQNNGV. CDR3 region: CASSLRDSYNSPLHF. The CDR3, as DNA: TGTGCCAGCAGCTTAAGGGACAGCTATAATTCACCCCTCCACTTT.

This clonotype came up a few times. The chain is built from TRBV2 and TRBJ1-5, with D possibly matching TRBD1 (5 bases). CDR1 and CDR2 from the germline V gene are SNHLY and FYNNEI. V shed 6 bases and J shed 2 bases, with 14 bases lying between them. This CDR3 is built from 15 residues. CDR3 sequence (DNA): TGTGCCAGCAGGAAATGGGGGGAAGGCAATCAGCCCCAGCATTTT. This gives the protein CASRKWGEGNQPQHF. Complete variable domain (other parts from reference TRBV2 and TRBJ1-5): EPEVTQTPSHQVTQMGQEVILRCVPISNHLYFYWYRQILGQKVEFLVSFYNNEISEKSEIFDDQFSVERPDGSNFTLKIRSTKLEDSAMYFCASRKWGEGNQPQHFGDGTRLSIL.

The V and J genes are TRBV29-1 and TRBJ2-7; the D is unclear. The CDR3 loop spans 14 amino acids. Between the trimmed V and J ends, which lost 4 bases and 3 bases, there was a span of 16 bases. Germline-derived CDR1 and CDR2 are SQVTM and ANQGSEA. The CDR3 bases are TGCAGCGTTGTAATCGGGCCGTACAACTACGAGCAGTACTTC. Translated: CSVVIGPYNYEQYF.

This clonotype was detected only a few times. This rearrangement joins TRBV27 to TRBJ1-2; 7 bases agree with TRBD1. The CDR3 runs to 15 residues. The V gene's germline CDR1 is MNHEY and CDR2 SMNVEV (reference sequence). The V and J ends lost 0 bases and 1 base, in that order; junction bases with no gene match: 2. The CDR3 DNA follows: TGTGCCAGCAGTTTATCCGGGACAGTTAACTATGGCTACACCTTC. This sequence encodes CASSLSGTVNYGYTF.

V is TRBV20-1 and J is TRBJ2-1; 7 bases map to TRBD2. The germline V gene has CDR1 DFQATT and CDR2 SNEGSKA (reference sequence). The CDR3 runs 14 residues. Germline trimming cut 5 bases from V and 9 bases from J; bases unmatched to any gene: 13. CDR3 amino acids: CSAATTSLRGEQFF. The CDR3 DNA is TGCAGTGCTGCAACGACTAGCCTCCGGGGTGAGCAGTTCTTC.